These T cell receptor beta chains were read from a single sample in a study of T cells in localized non-small cell lung cancer. Assay: immunoSEQ multiplex PCR; the TCRdb copy retains only in-frame clones and omits some. Of around 140,000 clones listed, roughly nine tenths are singletons. The sample was peripheral blood, taken before any cancer treatment. These TCRs come from a female donor aged 60 or older with stage I lung adenocarcinoma. CDR3s leave out the opening cysteine and the closing phenylalanine or tryptophan. D genes are given only for firm matches.

D gene,J gene,V gene,CDR3 protein
TRBD1,TRBJ1-1,TRBV7-2,ASSQRQGLEAF
TRBD2,TRBJ2-7,TRBV14,ASSQDLGLGGSYEQY
TRBD2,TRBJ2-1,TRBV10-3,AISSFSGGGEQF
.,TRBJ1-2,TRBV5-1,ASSLLTGRNGYT
TRBD2,TRBJ2-7,TRBV10-2,ASRGLAYEQY
.,TRBJ1-6,TRBV5-1,ASSSDGVDSPLH
.,TRBJ2-3,TRBV7-2,ASSTGLKRTDTQY
.,TRBJ1-1,TRBV6-1,ASTLIPWNTEAF
.,TRBJ2-7,TRBV11-2,ASSLQPANSYEQY
.,TRBJ2-5,TRBV5-1,ASSPGARETQY
TRBD2,TRBJ2-5,TRBV6-5,ASSYEAGSGETQY
TRBD1,TRBJ2-7,TRBV5-1,ASSLAGTGTYEQY
TRBD2,TRBJ2-1,TRBV14,ASSQLPAGWSYNEQF
.,TRBJ2-6,TRBV11-3,ASSTTSGANVLT
.,TRBJ2-6,TRBV27,ASTFGVGGANVLT
.,TRBJ2-7,TRBV6-6,ASGRGTSYEQY
.,TRBJ2-3,TRBV5-1,ASSGQRWGSGDTQY
.,TRBJ2-3,TRBV25-1,ASSEGAGTDTQY
TRBD1,TRBJ1-1,TRBV11-2,ASSFDPGGTEAF
TRBD1,TRBJ2-5,TRBV2,ASSIRDRGETQY
.,TRBJ2-3,TRBV9,ASSVSPVTDTQY